The rows below give T cell receptor beta chains drawn from one sample of a study of T cell responses to AZD1222 COVID-19 vaccine. Produced via immunoSEQ multiplex PCR; TCRdb's table is partial and in-frame only. The repertoire holds about 150,000 clones, with around 93% as singletons. Sequencing used peripheral blood, obtained 28 days after the second AZD1222 dose. Receptors were obtained from an adult who received the AZD1222 COVID-19 vaccine. The CDR3 runs from the conserved cysteine through the conserved F or W. The D gene is left open where the match is weak. Clone size is not always given. Where it is, it says once, few, many or a class for expanded clones.

clone_size: -
j_call: TRBJ1-2
v_call: TRBV7-9
d_call: -
cdr3_length: 14
cdr3_nt: TGTGCCAGCAGCCTCCTCCTCGGGGTCTATGGCTACACCTTC
cdr3_aa: CASSLLLGVYGYTF

clone_size: -
j_call: TRBJ1-5
v_call: TRBV10-1
d_call: TRBD1
cdr3_length: 15
cdr3_nt: TGCGCCAGCAGCGCTACGACAGGGTTGAGTCAGCCCCAGCATTTT
cdr3_aa: CASSATTGLSQPQHF

clone_size: -
j_call: TRBJ1-1
v_call: TRBV6-5
d_call: -
cdr3_length: 14
cdr3_nt: TGTGCCAGCAGTTACTCAGGACTGAACACTGAAGCTTTCTTT
cdr3_aa: CASSYSGLNTEAFF

clone_size: -
j_call: TRBJ2-3
v_call: TRBV11-1
d_call: -
cdr3_length: 16
cdr3_nt: TGTGCCAGCAGCCTAGAATCAGGGGCCAGCACAGATACGCAGTATTTT
cdr3_aa: CASSLESGASTDTQYF

clone_size: -
j_call: TRBJ1-5
v_call: TRBV6-5
d_call: TRBD1
cdr3_length: 15
cdr3_nt: TGTGCCAGCAGGCTGACAGGGAATAGCAATCAGCCCCAGCATTTT
cdr3_aa: CASRLTGNSNQPQHF

clone_size: -
j_call: TRBJ1-1
v_call: TRBV7-9
d_call: -
cdr3_length: 14
cdr3_nt: TGTGCCAGCAGCCAAACGGGGGCTACCCCTGAAGCTTTCTTT
cdr3_aa: CASSQTGATPEAFF

clone_size: -
j_call: TRBJ2-7
v_call: TRBV11-3
d_call: -
cdr3_length: 15
cdr3_nt: TGTGCCAGCAGCTTCTTAGCCGCCCGCTCCTACGAGCAGTACTTC
cdr3_aa: CASSFLAARSYEQYF

clone_size: -
j_call: TRBJ1-4
v_call: TRBV9
d_call: -
cdr3_length: 15
cdr3_nt: TGTGCCAGCAGCGTAGCTAGTAATACTAATGAAAAACTGTTTTTT
cdr3_aa: CASSVASNTNEKLFF

clone_size: -
j_call: TRBJ2-5
v_call: TRBV2
d_call: -
cdr3_length: 13
cdr3_nt: TGTGCCAGCAGTAACAACGTACAAGAGACCCAGTACTTC
cdr3_aa: CASSNNVQETQYF

clone_size: -
j_call: TRBJ1-6
v_call: TRBV4-2
d_call: -
cdr3_length: 13
cdr3_nt: TGTGCCAGCAGCCAAGATCGGAATTCACCCCTCCACTTT
cdr3_aa: CASSQDRNSPLHF

clone_size: once
j_call: TRBJ2-6
v_call: TRBV7-9
d_call: -
cdr3_length: 16
cdr3_nt: TGTGCCAGCAGTTTAACAGGCTTCTCTGGGGCCAACGTCCTGACTTTC
cdr3_aa: CASSLTGFSGANVLTF

clone_size: once
j_call: TRBJ1-1
v_call: TRBV2
d_call: -
cdr3_length: 12
cdr3_nt: TGTGCCAGCAGGCTTGGGAATACTGAAGCTTTCTTT
cdr3_aa: CASRLGNTEAFF

clone_size: -
j_call: TRBJ2-5
v_call: TRBV5-1
d_call: TRBD1
cdr3_length: 15
cdr3_nt: TGCGCCAGCAGCTTGGCCACAGGGGGCCAAGAGACCCAGTACTTC
cdr3_aa: CASSLATGGQETQYF